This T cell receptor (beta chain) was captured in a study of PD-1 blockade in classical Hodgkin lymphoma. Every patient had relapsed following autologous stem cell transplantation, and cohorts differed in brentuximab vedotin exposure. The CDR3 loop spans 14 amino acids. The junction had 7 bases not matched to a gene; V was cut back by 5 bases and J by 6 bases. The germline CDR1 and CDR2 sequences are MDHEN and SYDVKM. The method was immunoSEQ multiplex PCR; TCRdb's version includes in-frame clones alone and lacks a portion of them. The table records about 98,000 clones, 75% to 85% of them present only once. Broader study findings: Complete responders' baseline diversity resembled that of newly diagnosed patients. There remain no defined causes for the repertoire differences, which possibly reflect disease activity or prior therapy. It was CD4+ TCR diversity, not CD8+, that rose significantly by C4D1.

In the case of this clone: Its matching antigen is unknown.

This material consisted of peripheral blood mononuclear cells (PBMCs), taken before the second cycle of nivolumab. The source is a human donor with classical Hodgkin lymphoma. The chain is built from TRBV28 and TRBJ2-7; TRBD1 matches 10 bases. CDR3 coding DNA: TGTGCCAGCAGTCCCCCCCGGACAGGGGGCGAGCAGTACTTC. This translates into CASSPPRTGGEQYF.